This TCR beta chain derives from a study of T cells after yellow fever vaccination. Study context: Fractions low in cell number were prepared with SMART-Seq v4 Ultra Low Input. Overall study results and limits: A large majority of primary-vaccination clones showed up again after the booster (approximately 95% CD4, about 87% CD8).

Germline V CDR1 and CDR2: LGHNA, YSLEER. After removal of 0 bases from V and 4 bases from J, the junction contained 6 bases not matched to a gene. The CDR3 spans 16 residues. This clonotype was seen a handful of times. Its antigen remains unknown. Via MiXCR, TCRdb re-called the 5' RACE reads, giving one row per CDR3 protein. The sample comprises just under 600,000 distinct CDR3 sequences, roughly 14% of which are singletons, and around 15% rests with the top ten. The rearrangement uses TRBV4-3 and TRBJ2-3; 8 bases are shared with TRBD2. This specimen consisted of PBMCs, obtained on the day of the yellow fever booster vaccination. The receptor comes from a man aged 25 to 40 who received the YFV17D yellow fever vaccine. The CDR3: CASSQDSSGRADTQYF. DNA of the CDR3: TGCGCCAGCAGCCAAGATTCAAGCGGGAGAGCAGATACGCAGTATTTT.